This entry lists 20 T cell receptor beta chains sequenced from one sample in a study of blood T cell repertoires in COVID-19. Sequencing used immunoSEQ multiplex PCR; TCRdb keeps in-frame clones, though not all of them. Among about 190,000 clones, around nine tenths were seen once, and the ten largest hold about an eighth. Sequencing was carried out using peripheral blood. These receptors all stem from a woman aged 65 to 85 with COVID-19, enrolled during active disease.

V gene TRBV9 combines with J gene TRBJ2-3; 9 nucleotides align to TRBD2. V was clipped by 4 bases and J by 3 bases; unmatched bases: 9. Germline values: CDR1 SGDLS, CDR2 YYNGEE. This CDR3 has 16 residues. Here the CDR3 DNA reads TGTGCCAGCAGCAACTCTAGCGGGACTCGGACAGATACGCAGTATTTT. Its translation is CASSNSSGTRTDTQYF.

This chain connects TRBV9 to TRBJ2-7, with 8 bases that match TRBD1. The CDR3 length is 14 residues. V shed 3 bases, J shed 5 bases, and the junction held 7 bases outside the gene matches. Per germline, CDR1 SGDLS and CDR2 YYNGEE. This chain's CDR3 is CASSGRQGRNEQYF. CDR3 DNA: TGTGCCAGCAGCGGAAGACAGGGGAGGAACGAGCAGTACTTC.

V usage is TRBV19 and J usage is TRBJ1-5; 7 nucleotides agree with TRBD1. The ends lost 6 bases at V and 2 bases at J; junction bases unmatched: 1. This CDR3 spans 13 amino acids. Germline V gene lookup returns CDR1 LNHDA and CDR2 SQIVND (reference sequence). CDR3 amino acids: CASRGTGNQPQHF. The CDR3 region has the DNA TGTGCCAGTAGAGGGACAGGCAATCAGCCCCAGCATTTT. The full variable domain, with the rest looked up from reference TRBV19 and TRBJ1-5, is DGGITQSPKYLFRKEGQNVTLSCEQNLNHDAMYWYRQDPGQGLRLIYYSQIVNDFQKGDIAEGYSVSREKKESFPLTVTSAQKNPTAFYLCASRGTGNQPQHFGDGTRLSIL.

The chain uses TRBV7-2 and TRBJ2-1; 11 bases are a match to TRBD2. Unmatched junction bases numbered 8, after V lost 5 bases and J lost 5 bases. From germline, CDR1 is SGHTA and CDR2 FQGNSA. The CDR3 sequence is 16 residues long. Here the CDR3 DNA reads TGTGCCAGCAGCAGATTAGCGGGAGGGTACAACAATGAGCAGTTCTTC. It specifies CASSRLAGGYNNEQFF.

This clone appeared a single time. The CDR3 coding sequence is TGCGCCAGCAGCTTGGTTGAGCGGACAGATTACACCGGGGAGCTGTTTTTT. Translated: CASSLVERTDYTGELFF. The chain joins TRBV5-1 to TRBJ2-2, with a weak D call TRBD1 (6 bases). There are 17 residues in the CDR3. Germline lookup yields CDR1 SGHRS and CDR2 YFSETQ. V lost 0 bases and J 3 bases, leaving 15 bases between the germline ends.

The chain employs TRBV29-1 and TRBJ1-2; TRBD1 might be the D (5 bases). Germline CDR1 and CDR2: SQVTM and ANQGSEA. Trimming took 6 bases from V and 5 from J, leaving 10 bases between them. This CDR3 comprises 11 residues. CDR3 residues: CSVTGGYGYTF. For the CDR3, the DNA is TGCAGCGTCACCGGGGGATATGGCTACACCTTC.

This clone was picked up a small number of times. This sequence joins TRBV29-1 and TRBJ1-1, with D unclear. This CDR3 is built from 12 residues. Germline CDR1 and CDR2: SQVTM and ANQGSEA. Trimming took 5 bases from V and 4 from J, leaving 11 bases between them. The CDR3 DNA reads TGCAGCGTTTGTCCGGTCCCCACTGAAGCTTTCTTT. Translation gives CSVCPVPTEAFF.

This chain uses TRBV11-2 with TRBJ2-7; D call uncertain. The CDR3 is made up of 12 amino acids. The V end lost 5 bases, the J end lost 5 bases, and 10 bases lay between the germline ends. In germline, CDR1 is SGHAT, CDR2 FQNNGV. CDR3 DNA: TGTGCCAGCAGCCCCGGGTTCGACGAGCAGTACTTC. Amino acid sequence: CASSPGFDEQYF.

The CDR3 nucleotides are TGTGCCAGCCTTCGGGGGTTAAATTCACCCCTCCACTTT. It translates to CASLRGLNSPLHF. V usage is TRBV2 and J usage is TRBJ1-6; D is perhaps TRBD1 (5 bases). The CDR3 length is 13 residues. Germline V gene lookup returns CDR1 SNHLY and CDR2 FYNNEI. Trimming left V 8 bases short and J 7 bases short, with 12 bases between.

This clone has a handful of counts. This rearrangement joins TRBV2 to TRBJ1-4, with D possibly being TRBD1 (5 bases). The V gene's germline CDR1 is SNHLY and CDR2 FYNNEI. Trimming shortened V by 6 bases and J by 0 bases, and 11 bases separated the two germline ends. The CDR3 is made up of 15 amino acids. The CDR3 coding sequence is TGTGCCAGCAGAAAACAGGTTGCAACTAATGAAAAACTGTTTTTT. Protein product: CASRKQVATNEKLFF.

J is TRBJ2-3 and V is TRBV9; D remains ambiguous. V was trimmed by 4 bases and J by 0 bases, leaving 6 bases between them. From germline, CDR1 is SGDLS and CDR2 YYNGEE. The CDR3 is 13 amino acids. Here the CDR3 DNA reads TGTGCCAGCAGCCGGTCTAGCACAGATACGCAGTATTTT. Its protein product is CASSRSSTDTQYF.

This clone was detected only once. The V call is TRBV10-3, the J call TRBJ1-3, with 10 nucleotides matching TRBD1. Germline CDR1 reads ENHRY; CDR2 reads SYGVKD. CDR3 length: 13 amino acids. J was trimmed by 4 bases and V by 10 bases; bases with no gene match: 4. This CDR3 is CATSTGGGNTIYF. CDR3 coding DNA: TGTGCCACCTCGACAGGGGGCGGAAACACCATATATTTT.

V is TRBV21-1 and J is TRBJ2-1; the table assigns TRBD2, which was not confirmed against the DNA. TRBV21-1 counts as a pseudogene. This CDR3 has 16 residues. CDR3 nucleotide sequence: TGTGCCAGCAGCTTAAAGCGCAAGAGCGTCAACAATGAGCAGTTCTTC. This gives the protein CASSLKRKSVNNEQFF.

This clone occurred a few times. Sequence at one end of the junction differs from germline and may be a read error. The rearrangement links TRBV7-7 to TRBJ1-3, with D possibly matching TRBD1 (6 bases). There are 15 residues in the CDR3. CDR1 is SSHAT and CDR2 is FNYEAQ in the germline V gene (reference sequence). CDR3 bases: TGTGCTAGCAGCCCGGACAGCACCCAGGGAAACACCATATATTTT. It yields the protein CASSPDSTQGNTIYF.

The chain employs TRBV9 and TRBJ1-2, with 7 bases that match TRBD1. Germline values: CDR1 SGDLS, CDR2 YYNGEE. V dropped 0 bases and J dropped 9; count of bases not matched to a gene: 11. CDR3 length equals 15 residues. CDR3 sequence: CASSVDRDSGDRYTF. The CDR3 bases are TGTGCCAGCAGCGTAGATAGGGACAGTGGCGATCGCTACACCTTC.

The J gene is TRBJ2-3, the V gene TRBV27; perhaps TRBD2 as D (5 bases). Trimming took off 3 bases at V and 0 bases at J, with 10 bases between the two ends. This CDR3 contains 15 residues. Germline CDR1 MNHEY, CDR2 SMNVEV (reference sequence). The CDR3 bases are TGTGCCAGCAGTTTGCGGGTTACTAGCACAGATACGCAGTATTTT. Its translation is CASSLRVTSTDTQYF.

J is TRBJ1-3 and V is TRBV11-2; TRBD1 matches 8 bases. The germline CDR1 and CDR2 sequences are SGHAT and FQNNGV. The ends lost 5 bases at V and 4 bases at J; junction bases unmatched: 10. CDR3 length equals 16 residues. In DNA form, the CDR3 reads TGTGCCAGCAGCCCAGGGGGCCAGGTTTGGGGAAACACCATATATTTT. This sequence encodes CASSPGGQVWGNTIYF.

The CDR3 DNA is TGTGCCACCAGTGATATCCGGGACAAACAAGAGACCCAGTACTTC. Amino acid sequence: CATSDIRDKQETQYF. V is TRBV24-1 and J is TRBJ2-5; D is perhaps TRBD1 (6 bases). Deletions cut 3 bases from V and 2 bases from J, with 12 bases between. Germline V gene lookup returns CDR1 KGHDR and CDR2 SFDVKD. The CDR3 is made up of 15 amino acids.

The chain links TRBV6-5 to TRBJ2-3, with TRBD1 as a possible D gene (5 bases). V gave up 7 bases and J gave up 4 bases, with 15 bases separating them. The germline V gene encodes CDR1 MNHEY and CDR2 SVGAGI. The CDR3 has 14 amino acids. The CDR3 nucleotides read TGTGCCAGCAATAAGGCAGGGCCGGCAGATACGCAGTATTTT. Translating it yields CASNKAGPADTQYF.

This chain links TRBV7-3 with TRBJ2-1, with TRBD2 as a possible D gene (6 bases). Trimming took 1 base from V and 6 from J, leaving 16 bases between them. This CDR3 has 16 residues. Looked up from germline, CDR1 is SGHTA and CDR2 is FQGTGA. The CDR3 sequence: CASSLNPGVGGNEQFF. In DNA form, the CDR3 reads TGTGCCAGCAGCTTAAATCCCGGGGTCGGGGGCAATGAGCAGTTCTTC. Based on the CDR3 plus reference TRBV7-3 and TRBJ2-1, the full variable domain is GAGVSQTPSNKVTEKGKYVELRCDPISGHTALYWYRQSLGQGPEFLIYFQGTGAADDSGLPNDRFFAVRPEGSVSTLKIQRTERGDSAVYLCASSLNPGVGGNEQFFGPGTRLTVL.